These T cell receptor beta chains were read from a single sample in a study of cytomegalovirus exposure and HLA in healthy donors. The assay was immunoSEQ multiplex PCR, and TCRdb's table has in-frame clones only and misses some. Of approximately 220,000 clones listed, less than 85% are singletons. Sequencing was carried out using PBMCs. The receptors stem from a man between 18 and 35 years old in good health and CMV-seronegative. The CDR3 runs from the conserved cysteine through the conserved F or W. Fields, in order: D gene, clone size, V gene, J gene, CDR3 DNA, CDR3 protein. A D gene is named only where the DNA matches it firmly. Some rows have no size entry. The others give once, few or many, or a class for an expanded clone.

.	once	TRBV7-3	TRBJ2-1	TGTGCCAGCAGCCCGCGAGACGGGAACCTGCAGTTCTTC	CASSPRDGNLQFF
.	.	TRBV28	TRBJ2-7	TGTGCCAGCAGTATCCCACAGTACTACGAGCAGTACTTC	CASSIPQYYEQYF
TRBD2	.	TRBV28	TRBJ2-7	TGTGCCAGCAGCCCCTTCGGCGGACTAGGGGCTTCCTACGAGCAGTACTTC	CASSPFGGLGASYEQYF
.	.	TRBV30	TRBJ1-2	TGTGCCTGGGACAGAAACTATGGCTACACCTTC	CAWDRNYGYTF
TRBD2	.	TRBV7-3	TRBJ2-6	TGTGCCAGCAGCTACGGACTAGCGGGAGGCTCTGGGGCCAACGTCCTGACTTTC	CASSYGLAGGSGANVLTF
.	.	TRBV5-4	TRBJ1-1	TGTGCCAGCAGCTTGCGGCAGGGGAACTTTCCGTCTGAAGCTTTCTTT	CASSLRQGNFPSEAFF
.	.	TRBV27	TRBJ2-2	TGTGCCAGCAGTTTTAACAGGGCCGGGGAGCTGTTTTTT	CASSFNRAGELFF
.	.	TRBV6-5	TRBJ2-3	TGTGCCAGCAGTTACCCCTCAGGTGGGCAGTATTTT	CASSYPSGGQYF
.	.	TRBV27	TRBJ2-1	TGTGCCAGCAGTTTATCCGGGGTTCCCAACAATGAGCAGTTCTTC	CASSLSGVPNNEQFF
TRBD1	.	TRBV6-5	TRBJ2-7	TGTGCCAGCAGTCCCGGACAGGAGTCCTACGAGCAGTACTTC	CASSPGQESYEQYF
.	.	TRBV2	TRBJ2-3	TGTGCCAGCAAGGCAGGGGCCGGCACAGATACGCAGTATTTT	CASKAGAGTDTQYF
.	.	TRBV2	TRBJ1-1	TGTGCCAGCATTCGGGGGTCCGGCACTGAAGCTTTCTTT	CASIRGSGTEAFF
TRBD1	.	TRBV2	TRBJ1-1	TGTGCCAGCAGCGTTGACAGGGGGATAAGAGGGAACACTGAAGCTTTCTTT	CASSVDRGIRGNTEAFF
.	.	TRBV7-9	TRBJ2-7	TGTGCCAGCAGCTTTGGGGCAGGCGAGCAGTACTTC	CASSFGAGEQYF
.	few	TRBV20-1	TRBJ1-2	TGCAGTACCGAGCGAAGCTATGGCTACACCTTC	CSTERSYGYTF
TRBD2	.	TRBV7-2	TRBJ2-5	TGTGCCAGCAGCTTATGGGCGGGAGGGCCCTCAGAGACCCAGTACTTC	CASSLWAGGPSETQYF
.	.	TRBV11-2	TRBJ2-2	TGTGCCAGCAGCTTGGGCCAGGGGAACACCGGGGAGCTGTTTTTT	CASSLGQGNTGELFF
.	.	TRBV7-3	TRBJ1-1	TGTGCCAGCAGCTTAACGGGGGGGATCGGCACTGAAGCTTTCTTT	CASSLTGGIGTEAFF
TRBD2	.	TRBV6-1	TRBJ2-7	TGTGCCAGCAGTCCGGGACTAGGGTACTACGAGCAGTACTTC	CASSPGLGYYEQYF
.	once	TRBV19	TRBJ2-7	TGTGCCAGTAGTCCGCGGGACAGAGGCTACGAGCAGTACTTC	CASSPRDRGYEQYF
.	.	TRBV5-6	TRBJ2-7	TGTGCCAGCAGCTTTCCCCGGGACTCCTCCTACGAGCAGTACTTC	CASSFPRDSSYEQYF
.	once	TRBV6-1	TRBJ2-5	TGTGCCAGCAGTCCTCCCTTAGAGACCCAGTACTTC	CASSPPLETQYF
TRBD1	.	TRBV6-4	TRBJ2-3	TGTGCCAGCAGCAGACAGGGTCAGGGCACAGATACGCAGTATTTT	CASSRQGQGTDTQYF
.	.	TRBV28	TRBJ2-5	TGTGCCAGCAGTTTGAACGCTCCAGGGACCCAGTACTTC	CASSLNAPGTQYF
TRBD1	.	TRBV29-1	TRBJ2-1	TGCAGCGTTGAAGATACAGGACAGGGGTTTAACGAGCAGTTCTTC	CSVEDTGQGFNEQFF
.	.	TRBV7-2	TRBJ1-6	TGTGCCAGCAGCTGGGGCGCCTATAATTCACCCCTCCACTTT	CASSWGAYNSPLHF
.	.	TRBV5-4	TRBJ2-1	TGTGCCAGCAGCTTGGAAATGGCGGGTTTCCAGTTCTTC	CASSLEMAGFQFF
.	.	TRBV19	TRBJ1-1	TGTGCCAGTAGGAGACAGTTCACTGAAGCTTTCTTT	CASRRQFTEAFF
.	.	TRBV28	TRBJ2-1	TGTGCCAGCAGTTTGGAGGGAAACTACAATGAGCAGTTCTTC	CASSLEGNYNEQFF
TRBD1	once	TRBV4-1	TRBJ2-5	TGCGCCAGCAGCCAAGAAGGAGTACAGGGGGTAAAGACCCAGTACTTC	CASSQEGVQGVKTQYF
TRBD2	.	TRBV6-5	TRBJ2-1	TGTGCCAGCAGTTACGGGCTAGCGGGAGTAAATGAGCAGTTCTTC	CASSYGLAGVNEQFF
.	.	TRBV9	TRBJ2-7	TGTGCCAGCAGCTCGGACAGTGGTCGCTACGAGCAGTACTTC	CASSSDSGRYEQYF
.	.	TRBV2	TRBJ1-1	TGTGCCAGCAGTGCCCGGGGGGCGGGAAACACTGAAGCTTTCTTT	CASSARGAGNTEAFF
TRBD1	.	TRBV30	TRBJ1-1	TGTGCCTGGACCGGGACAGGGGGCGTGAACACTGAAGCTTTCTTT	CAWTGTGGVNTEAFF
.	.	TRBV6-5	TRBJ1-2	TGTGCCAGCACAGGCAGCTGGGATGGCTACACCTTC	CASTGSWDGYTF
.	.	TRBV2	TRBJ2-4	TGTGCCAGCAGCGCCAGAGAGGGCGCCAAAAACATTCAGTACTTC	CASSAREGAKNIQYF
TRBD1	.	TRBV2	TRBJ2-7	TGTGCCAGCAATCGGGGACAGCCCCCGAACGAGCAGTACTTC	CASNRGQPPNEQYF
.	.	TRBV5-4	TRBJ1-5	TGTGCCAGCAGCTTTTCTGGAGCAGGCAATCAGCCCCAGCATTTT	CASSFSGAGNQPQHF
TRBD2	.	TRBV7-3	TRBJ2-2	TGTGCCAGCAGCTTAAGGGGCCTAGCGGGAGTCGGTAGGAACACCGGGGAGCTGTTTTTT	CASSLRGLAGVGRNTGELFF
.	.	TRBV5-4	TRBJ1-2	TGTGCCAGCAGCTTGGGGGGGGACTCCCTATCTTATGGCTACACCTTC	CASSLGGDSLSYGYTF
.	few	TRBV4-1	TRBJ1-4	TGCGCCAGCAGCCAAGGTGACTCCATGGGTAATGAAAAACTGTTTTTT	CASSQGDSMGNEKLFF
TRBD2	.	TRBV10-1	TRBJ2-1	TGCGCCAGCAGTTCACTAGCGGGAGGGCCGCAAGAGCAGTTCTTC	CASSSLAGGPQEQFF
TRBD1	once	TRBV30	TRBJ2-1	TGTGCCTGGAGTGTCGGCAGGGGGTTGGGTGAGCAGTTCTTC	CAWSVGRGLGEQFF
.	.	TRBV2	TRBJ2-5	TGTGCCAGCCTAGCTTCCCGGGAGACCCAGTACTTC	CASLASRETQYF
.	.	TRBV18	TRBJ1-5	TGTGCCAGCTCTCCGGGGGACGGTAGCAATCAGCCCCAGCATTTT	CASSPGDGSNQPQHF
.	.	TRBV7-6	TRBJ2-7	TGTGCCAGCAGCTTAGTCGGTAGCCGAACCGCCTACGAGCAGTACTTC	CASSLVGSRTAYEQYF
.	.	TRBV27	TRBJ2-7	TGTGCCAGCAGTAAACAACAGGGCCAGGCGCACGAGCAGTACTTC	CASSKQQGQAHEQYF
TRBD1	.	TRBV23-1	TRBJ2-5	TGCGCCAGCAGTCAATGTCCGGGACAGGGGGACCAAGAGACCCAGTACTTC	CASSQCPGQGDQETQYF